This TCR beta chain was sequenced during a study of cytomegalovirus exposure and HLA in healthy donors. PCR was performed using 60 Vbeta and 13 Jbeta primers. Sequencing used immunoSEQ multiplex PCR; TCRdb keeps in-frame clones, though not all of them. The sample has a few hundred thousand clones, approximately 80% seen once. The study, taken as a whole, reports: Researchers reported that a few CMV-associated chains were confirmed in vitro as CMV antigen-specific. Using the classifier, cytomegalovirus status was reportedly diagnosed with high specificity and sensitivity. What a later analysis reportedly showed was that an Asian-associated ancestry cluster had fewer N-insertions than the roughly 670-donor mean. The study listed 164 cytomegalovirus-associated TCR beta chains.

Comments on this clone: Its antigen is as yet unknown.

In germline, CDR1 is MNHEY, CDR2 SVGAGI. This CDR3 is built from 16 residues. V lost 0 bases, J lost 3 bases, and 14 bases lay in between. The specimen was PBMCs. The sequence was collected from a girl aged 2 to 9 in good health and CMV-seronegative. The chain is built from TRBV6-5 and TRBJ1-2; perhaps TRBD1 as D (6 bases). The CDR3 sequence: CASSYSMGAGDYGYTF. Here the CDR3 DNA reads TGTGCCAGCAGTTACTCGATGGGGGCAGGGGACTATGGCTACACCTTC.